The next 24 T cell receptor beta chains were all read from a single sample in a study of T cells in Graves' hyperthyroidism and ophthalmopathy. Using RNA transcripts as the source, TCR beta CDR3 regions were amplified. RT-PCR in the first round (using the HTBI primer set) targeted the TCR CDR3. In TCRdb, the multiplex PCR reads were re-called with MiXCR into one record per CDR3 protein. The top ten clones hold 7.5% to 9% of a sample with approximately 400,000 distinct CDR3 sequences, 15% to 19% of them seen once. Sequenced: blood. These receptor sequences come from a woman younger than 35 with Graves' hyperthyroidism.

This clonotype was recorded a few times. The V and J genes are TRBV25-1 and TRBJ1-6; 7 bases map to TRBD1. This CDR3 comprises 14 residues. CDR1 is MGHDK, CDR2 SYGVNS, per germline. V was clipped by 5 bases and J by 7 bases; unmatched bases: 5. CDR3 bases: TGTGCCAGCAGTCCAGACAGGGAAAATTCACCCCTCCACTTT. This codes for CASSPDRENSPLHF. The variable domain in full, with the rest retrieved from reference TRBV25-1 and TRBJ1-6, is EADIYQTPRYLVIGTGKKITLECSQTMGHDKMYWYQQDPGMELHLIHYSYGVNSTEKGDLSSESTVSRIRTEHFPLTLESARPSHTSQYLCASSPDRENSPLHFGNGTRLTVT.

This clonotype was seen at least ten times. V is TRBV11-2 and J is TRBJ2-5; D unclear. The germline gives CDR1 SGHAT, CDR2 FQNNGV. The CDR3 runs to 12 residues. The V end was cut by 4 bases, the J end by 5 bases, with 8 bases between. The CDR3 spells CASSYRSETQYF. In DNA form, the CDR3 reads TGTGCCAGCAGCTATAGGTCTGAGACCCAGTACTTC.

The sample holds many counts of this clonotype. The genes are TRBV20-1 and TRBJ2-5; D possibly corresponds to TRBD1 (5 bases). This CDR3 spans 11 amino acids. V shed 8 bases and J shed 5 bases, with 12 bases lying between them. Germline V lookup: CDR1 DFQATT, CDR2 SNEGSKA (reference sequence). In DNA, the CDR3 is TGCAGTACGCAGGGTGAGGAGACCCAGTACTTC. Its translation: CSTQGEETQYF.

The chain uses TRBV27 and TRBJ1-1, with D possibly TRBD1 on 6 matching bases. The V end was cut by 1 base, the J end by 1 base, with 10 bases between. Germline V gene lookup returns CDR1 MNHEY and CDR2 SMNVEV (reference sequence). There are 15 residues in the CDR3. CDR3 coding DNA: TGTGCCAGCAGTTTATGGGGGGCATCGAACACTGAAGCTTTCTTT. Its translation: CASSLWGASNTEAFF.

This clonotype was counted a few times. Possible read error: a much larger clone is one base away. This CDR3 is missing its conserved last phenylalanine or tryptophan, likely due to a read error. The genes are TRBV12-3 or TRBV12-4 and TRBJ2-7; the D call may be TRBD1 or TRBD2 (6 bases each). V lost 2 bases and J lost 2, with 10 bases in between. CDR3 length: 14 amino acids. CDR3 residues: CASSLRGEAYEQYL. DNA for the CDR3: TGTGCCAGCAGTTTAAGGGGGGAGGCCTACGAGCAGTACCTC.

This clonotype was seen many times. V gene TRBV12-3 or TRBV12-4 combines with J gene TRBJ1-6; tentative D call: TRBD1 (6 bases). The CDR3 loop spans 16 amino acids. V lost 1 base and J lost 4, with 11 bases in between. CDR3 coding DNA: TGTGCCAGCAGTTTAGGGACAGTGAGTTATAATTCACCCCTCCACTTT. Its protein is CASSLGTVSYNSPLHF.

V is TRBV10-2 and J is TRBJ2-7; 9 bases line up with TRBD1. CDR3 length: 15 residues. Germline-derived CDR1 and CDR2 are WSHSY and SAAADI. V was pared by 7 bases and J by 4 bases, with 11 bases of the junction left unmatched. This CDR3 is CASTSSGTGRYEQYF. In DNA form, the CDR3 reads TGCGCCAGCACCTCCTCCGGGACAGGGCGGTACGAGCAGTACTTC.

In this sample, this clonotype turned up many times. The chain links TRBV2 to TRBJ2-7, with D unresolved. Trimming removed 2 bases at V and 9 bases at J, with 8 bases between. Germline lookup yields CDR1 SNHLY and CDR2 FYNNEI. The CDR3 consists of 11 residues. The CDR3 reads CASSERQGQYF. CDR3 in DNA: TGTGCCAGCAGTGAACGGCAAGGGCAGTACTTC.

This clonotype was observed at least ten times. The chain links TRBV2 to TRBJ2-4; D tentatively fits TRBD1 or TRBD2 (7 bases each). Trimming shortened V by 5 bases and J by 9 bases, and 17 bases separated the two germline ends. CDR1 is SNHLY and CDR2 is FYNNEI in the germline V gene. There are 14 residues in the CDR3. The CDR3 bases are TGTGCCAGCAGTCTGGGAGGGACAGAAGTCATTCAGTACTTC. It encodes CASSLGGTEVIQYF.

This clonotype was picked up many times. The chain joins TRBV29-1 to TRBJ2-5; the match to TRBD1 covers 8 bases. This CDR3 comprises 13 residues. J was trimmed by 4 bases and V by 4 bases; bases with no gene match: 5. Germline values: CDR1 SQVTM, CDR2 ANQGSEA. The CDR3 loop reads CSVGGTGGETQYF. In DNA, the CDR3 is TGCAGCGTTGGAGGTACAGGGGGAGAGACCCAGTACTTC.

This clonotype was detected ten times or more. The genes are TRBV18 and TRBJ1-1, with a tentative D call TRBD1 (5 bases). Germline assignment: CDR1 KGHSH and CDR2 LQKENI. The CDR3 consists of 16 residues. The germline V and J ends were trimmed by 3 bases and 0 bases, with 14 bases remaining between them. The CDR3: CASSPTLPGLNTEAFF. The CDR3 DNA reads as TGTGCCAGCTCACCGACCTTGCCAGGGCTGAACACTGAAGCTTTCTTT. The complete variable domain, with remaining parts taken from reference TRBV18 and TRBJ1-1, reads NAGVMQNPRHLVRRRGQEARLRCSPMKGHSHVYWYRQLPEEGLKFMVYLQKENIIDESGMPKERFSAEFPKEGPSILRIQQVVRGDSAAYFCASSPTLPGLNTEAFFGQGTRLTVV.

This clonotype showed up many times. V is TRBV18 and J is TRBJ2-7; D is perhaps TRBD1 (5 bases). The CDR3 has 12 amino acids. V was cut by 6 bases and J by 3 bases, with 9 bases left in between. CDR1 KGHSH and CDR2 LQKENI come from the germline V gene. Here the CDR3 reads CASSQQGYEQYF. Written as DNA, the CDR3 is TGTGCCAGCTCTCAGCAGGGCTACGAGCAGTACTTC.

In DNA, the CDR3 is TGTGCCAGCAGTTACAACAGATGGTGGGGAAACATTCAGTACTTC. It codes for CASSYNRWWGNIQYF. This chain joins TRBV6-5 and TRBJ2-4; D gene unclear. Germline CDR1 is MNHEY and CDR2 is SVGAGI. V was clipped by 2 bases and J by 6 bases, with 14 bases between them. The CDR3 is 15 amino acids.

The CDR3 reads CAISEPSTDTQYF. The CDR3 DNA sequence: TGTGCCATCAGTGAGCCGAGTACAGATACGCAGTATTTT. The rearrangement links TRBV10-3 to TRBJ2-3; the D is unclear. Trimming took 2 bases from V and 3 from J, leaving 6 bases between them. Germline-derived CDR1 and CDR2 are ENHRY and SYGVKD. The CDR3 runs 13 residues.

This clonotype was seen only a few times. The chain carries TRBV19 and TRBJ1-2; tentatively, D is TRBD1 (6 bases). The germline gives CDR1 LNHDA, CDR2 SQIVND (reference sequence). This CDR3 has 17 amino acids. Trimming cost V 4 bases and J 0 bases, with 18 bases left between them. CDR3 amino acids: CASSKEGHPLANYGYTF. CDR3 sequence (DNA): TGTGCCAGTAGTAAAGAGGGACATCCGTTAGCTAACTATGGCTACACCTTC.

In the case of this clonotype: Just one base apart from a much larger clone, this may be a read error. The chain combines TRBV7-3 with TRBJ1-6, with D possibly matching TRBD1 (6 bases). The CDR3 sequence is 16 residues long. Germline loops: CDR1 SGHTA, CDR2 FQGTGA. The CDR3 sequence: CASGLGGSSYNSPLHF. For the CDR3, the DNA is TGTGCCAGCGGCTTAGGGGGGTCCTCCTATAATTCACCCCTCCACTTT.

The V and J genes are TRBV19 and TRBJ2-6; D is unresolved. Between the trimmed V and J ends, which lost 4 bases and 0 bases, there was a span of 7 bases. Germline CDR1 LNHDA, CDR2 SQIVND (reference sequence). This CDR3 region has 15 residues. CDR3 residues: CASSTHDSGANVLTF. In nucleotides, the CDR3 is TGTGCCAGTAGTACCCACGACTCTGGGGCCAACGTCCTGACTTTC.

This clonotype was counted only a few times. An end of the junction does not agree with germline; a read error may underlie this. The chain couples TRBV5-1 to TRBJ2-3; D might be TRBD1 (6 bases). The CDR3 has 15 amino acids. The germline gives CDR1 SGHRS, CDR2 YFSETQ. CDR3 residues: CASGPTGTGTGTQYF. For the CDR3, the DNA is TGCGCCAGCGGACCGACAGGTACAGGCACAGGTACGCAGTATTTT.

V gene TRBV19 combines with J gene TRBJ2-6; 8 bases fit TRBD1. Trimming cost V 6 bases and J 3 bases; bases outside gene matches: 13. Germline CDR1 reads LNHDA; CDR2 reads SQIVND (reference sequence). The CDR3 extends over 18 amino acids. CDR3 nucleotides: TGTGCCAGTAGCCGAATCACAGGGGGTTCCTTTGGGGCCAACGTCCTGACTTTC. Protein: CASSRITGGSFGANVLTF.

V usage is TRBV30 and J usage is TRBJ1-5; weak D call: TRBD1 (6 bases). This CDR3 has 13 residues. Germline V gene data show CDR1 as GTSNPN and CDR2 as SVGIG (reference sequence). The germline V and J ends were trimmed by 5 bases and 1 base, with 9 bases remaining between them. This CDR3 reads CAWDQGSNQPQHF. Here the CDR3 DNA reads TGTGCCTGGGACCAGGGGAGCAATCAGCCCCAGCATTTT.

There are many counts of this clonotype. The chain employs TRBV12-5 and TRBJ1-5; D is possibly TRBD1 (6 bases). V lost 0 bases and J lost 1, with 13 bases in between. The CDR3 has 17 residues. Germline V lookup: CDR1 LGHNT, CDR2 FRNRAP. The CDR3 coding sequence is TGTGCTAGTGGTTTGGTCCCTATGGGGGCGAGCAATCAGCCCCAGCATTTT. This translates into CASGLVPMGASNQPQHF.

The chain couples TRBV5-4 to TRBJ2-1; D gene uncertain. This CDR3 comprises 13 residues. Germline V CDR1 and CDR2: SGHNT, YYREEE (reference sequence). V lost 3 bases, J lost 7 bases, and 11 bases lay in between. DNA for the CDR3: TGTGCCAGCAGCTCCCCGACTGGTAATGAGCAGTTCTTC. Translation: CASSSPTGNEQFF.

The chain carries TRBV2 and TRBJ2-7, with 8 positions matching TRBD1. Unmatched junction bases numbered 12, after V lost 11 bases and J lost 0 bases. Germline lookup yields CDR1 SNHLY and CDR2 FYNNEI. This CDR3 has 15 residues. The CDR3 DNA reads as TGTGCCGGCTTGGACAGGGATTCCAACTCCTACGAGCAGTACTTC. The encoded protein is CAGLDRDSNSYEQYF.

With respect to this clonotype: Just one base apart from a much larger clone, this may be a read error. This chain connects TRBV6-1 to TRBJ1-5, with 7 bases lining up with TRBD1. This CDR3 has 16 amino acids. Germline assignment: CDR1 MNHNS and CDR2 SASEGT. The CDR3 DNA reads TGTGCCAGCAGTCTCCCGGGACAGCTTAGCAGTCAGCCCCAGCATTTT. Translation: CASSLPGQLSSQPQHF.